One sample yielded the 15 T cell receptor beta chains listed below, sequenced in a study of spatial heterogeneity in lung cancer. Time point reported: sample taken at primary tumor resection. Unsorted whole RNA from tumor, nontumor lung or frozen PBMC underwent sequencing. Each CDR3 protein is one row after TCRdb ran MiXCR on the 5' RACE reads. The sample includes some 22,000 distinct CDR3 sequences, roughly 4.5% of them seen just once. Source: PBMCs, taken at surgery. The origin of the receptors is a male donor with early-stage non-small cell lung cancer.

This clonotype appeared many times. The chain links TRBV12-3 or TRBV12-4 to TRBJ1-2; perhaps TRBD1 as D (6 bases). The CDR3 is 15 residues long. Trimming left V 3 bases short and J 4 bases short, with 15 bases between. In DNA, the CDR3 is TGTGCCAGCAGTTTTATCGGGGGCGCCGGCTATGGCTACACCTTC. The encoded protein is CASSFIGGAGYGYTF.

This clonotype showed up many times. The chain couples TRBV5-1 to TRBJ2-5, with no clear D. Germline CDR1 is SGHRS and CDR2 is YFSETQ. The CDR3 is 14 residues long. V was pared by 0 bases and J by 5 bases, with 11 bases between. CDR3 DNA sequence: TGCGCCAGCAGCTTGGATGGGCAAAGGGAGACCCAGTACTTC. Residues: CASSLDGQRETQYF.

This clonotype was picked up a small number of times. The V and J genes are TRBV20-1 and TRBJ2-7, with 8 bases lining up with TRBD1. Germline-derived CDR1 and CDR2 are DFQATT and SNEGSKA (reference sequence). Unmatched junction bases numbered 12, after V lost 6 bases and J lost 5 bases. The CDR3 consists of 14 residues. The CDR3: CSARTGTGGDEQYF. CDR3 nucleotide sequence: TGCAGTGCCCGGACCGGGACAGGTGGGGACGAGCAGTACTTC.

This clonotype was seen repeatedly, ten times or more. J is TRBJ1-1 and V is TRBV11-2, with unresolved D. From germline, CDR1 is SGHAT and CDR2 FQNNGV. V gave up 2 bases and J gave up 2 bases, with 6 bases separating them. CDR3 size: 13 residues. CDR3 amino acids: CASSLSFNTEAFF. In DNA form, the CDR3 reads TGTGCCAGCAGCTTATCTTTCAACACTGAAGCTTTCTTT.

The chain carries TRBV6-5 and TRBJ1-5; a possible D gene is TRBD1 (5 bases). Germline V gene data show CDR1 as MNHEY and CDR2 as SVGAGI. CDR3 length: 14 amino acids. The V end was cut by 2 bases, the J end by 6 bases, with 11 bases between. The CDR3 region has the DNA TGTGCCAGCAGTTACGGGGCAGGGACTCAGCCCCAGCATTTT. It encodes CASSYGAGTQPQHF.

This clonotype was picked up many times. V gene TRBV5-3 combines with J gene TRBJ2-1; TRBD2 is a possible D gene (7 bases). TRBV5-3 is flagged as an ORF with uncertain function. The CDR3 is 14 residues long. V was pared by 10 bases and J by 5 bases, with 19 bases between. The CDR3 reads CAGHWAGADNEQFF. The CDR3 DNA is TGTGCCGGCCACTGGGCGGGGGCAGACAATGAGCAGTTCTTC.

V and J are TRBV19 and TRBJ2-1; maybe TRBD1 (6 bases). There are 16 residues in the CDR3. Trimming removed 4 bases from V and 4 bases from J, with 17 bases in between. Germline V gene data show CDR1 as LNHDA and CDR2 as SQIVND (reference sequence). The chain's CDR3 is CASSTPPGTRYNEQFF. Here the CDR3 DNA reads TGTGCCAGTAGTACCCCCCCCGGGACACGTTACAATGAGCAGTTCTTC.

This clonotype was seen repeatedly, ten times or more. J is TRBJ2-4 and V is TRBV2; the D gene is possibly TRBD2 (5 bases). The CDR3 totals 15 residues. Germline V gene data show CDR1 as SNHLY and CDR2 as FYNNEI. V lost 5 bases and J lost 0, with 11 bases in between. CDR3 coding DNA: TGTGCCAGCAGTAATAGCGTAGTAGCCAAAAACATTCAGTACTTC. This encodes CASSNSVVAKNIQYF.

This clonotype showed up many times. The rearrangement joins TRBV28 to TRBJ1-2; perhaps TRBD1 as D (5 bases). The V and J ends lost 7 bases and 2 bases respectively, with 8 bases between them. Germline V gene sequence: CDR1 MDHEN, CDR2 SYDVKM. The CDR3 has 12 residues. This CDR3 reads CASTGKNYGYTF. The CDR3 DNA reads as TGTGCCAGCACAGGGAAGAACTATGGCTACACCTTC.

This clonotype was found many times. The rearrangement links TRBV13 to TRBJ2-5; 11 positions agree with TRBD2. Germline V gene lookup returns CDR1 PRHDT and CDR2 FYEKMQ (reference sequence). With V trimmed by 6 bases and J by 6 bases, 9 bases remained unmatched. The CDR3 length is 15 residues. The CDR3 protein is CASSRGPSGGKTQYF. In DNA, the CDR3 is TGTGCCAGCAGTCGTGGTCCTAGCGGGGGGAAGACCCAGTACTTC.

This clonotype was recorded at least ten times. J is TRBJ2-2 and V is TRBV6-4; D may be TRBD2 (5 bases). This CDR3 contains 14 residues. Deletions cut 8 bases from V and 1 base from J, with 11 bases between. Germline V gene data show CDR1 as MRHNA and CDR2 as SNTAGT. Written as DNA, the CDR3 is TGTGCCAGCCCGAAGCGGAAGAACACCGGGGAGCTGTTTTTT. Protein product: CASPKRKNTGELFF.

This clonotype was counted ten times or more. The gene calls are TRBV29-1 and TRBJ2-1; maybe TRBD2 (6 bases). CDR3 length: 15 amino acids. Germline assignment: CDR1 SQVTM and CDR2 ANQGSEA. V was pared by 7 bases and J by 0 bases, with 16 bases between. The CDR3, as DNA: TGCAGCGCGGAGGGAAGGCGGAGCTCCTACAATGAGCAGTTCTTC. Translated: CSAEGRRSSYNEQFF.

This clonotype rates as medium-sized. The V call is TRBV28, the J call TRBJ2-5; 7 nucleotides line up with TRBD1. CDR1 is MDHEN and CDR2 is SYDVKM in the germline V gene. V gave up 5 bases and J gave up 6 bases; unmatched junction bases: 6. This CDR3 is built from 13 residues. The CDR3 here is CASSLGQEKTQYF. CDR3 DNA: TGTGCCAGCAGTCTTGGACAGGAGAAGACCCAGTACTTC. The whole variable domain, remainder taken from reference TRBV28 and TRBJ2-5, is DVKVTQSSRYLVKRTGEKVFLECVQDMDHENMFWYRQDPGLGLRLIYFSYDVKMKEKGDIPEGYSVSREKKERFSLILESASTNQTSMYLCASSLGQEKTQYFGPGTRLLVL.

This clonotype was detected ten times or more. The chain is built from TRBV19 and TRBJ2-1, with D perhaps TRBD2 (7 bases). V lost 3 bases to trimming and J lost 8 bases, with 14 bases between them. This CDR3 comprises 14 residues. CDR1 is LNHDA and CDR2 is SQIVND in the germline V gene (reference sequence). The CDR3 reads CASSMGQGRDEQFF. CDR3 bases: TGTGCCAGTAGTATGGGTCAGGGGAGGGATGAGCAGTTCTTC.

Of note for this clonotype: A read error may account for a junction end that differs from germline. This chain links TRBV20-1 with TRBJ2-2; 9 bases are a match to TRBD2. From germline, CDR1 is DFQATT and CDR2 SNEGSKA (reference sequence). The CDR3 consists of 15 residues. The CDR3 DNA reads as TGCAGTGCTAGAGGCGGGAGGGCCGACACCGGGAAGCTGTTTTTT. As protein: CSARGGRADTGKLFF.